A selection of T cell receptor beta chains follows, all from one sample in a study of CD8 T cells in ankylosing spondylitis. One entry per CDR3 protein results from TCRdb running MiXCR on the 5' RACE reads. The table lists nearly 350,000 distinct CDR3 sequences, about 15% of them singletons. What was sequenced was blood, either unsorted or a sorted T cell fraction (not recorded which). These receptors were collected from a male donor with ankylosing spondylitis or in good health (not recorded which). The CDR3 runs from the conserved cysteine through the conserved F or W. Fields, in order: V gene, CDR3 protein.

TRBV5-5	CASSVINRNEQFF
TRBV12-3/TRBV12-4	CASSIQGGELFF
TRBV5-1	CASSPGASSDTQYF
TRBV12-3/TRBV12-4	CASSLGGLGRESTEAFF
TRBV20-1	CSARVSEQFF
TRBV10-1	CASSGYLAHYYTGELFF
TRBV7-2	CASSRRQGTGELFF
TRBV18	CASSQDRTGELFF
TRBV6-5	CASSYDRKNIQYF
TRBV30	CAWSPGYGYTF
TRBV27	CASISRMNTEAFF
TRBV10-3	CAIRDRNNSPLHF
TRBV5-1	CASSLGPQGSSEQFF
TRBV12-3/TRBV12-4	CASSFGKDTQYF
TRBV4-2	CASSPRGSSGGTSSYNEQFF
TRBV12-3/TRBV12-4	CASRGVAGAGEQFF
TRBV11-3	CASSVGGVTDTQYF
TRBV9	CASSVDGRLYGYTF
TRBV30	CAWSVRGDVPQHF
TRBV5-1	CASSPGSSGAAGELFF
TRBV25-1	CASSSLDWSEDNEQFF
TRBV7-2	CASSAMGHPSYEQYF
TRBV4-2	CASSQDPLAGVVNEQFF
TRBV12-3/TRBV12-4	CASSYRGPAYNEQFF
TRBV3-1	CASSSRDREAFF
TRBV9	CASSPRTSGIRQETQYF
TRBV18	CASSLGRSTEAFF
TRBV7-6	CASSLEGLANYNEQFF
TRBV5-1	CASSIGTFNKETQYF
TRBV20-1	CSAEGAAGFQYF
TRBV4-1	CASSPQRGVYEQYF
TRBV12-3/TRBV12-4	CASTLTGTGVTGELFF
TRBV25-1	CASSAKLADSSYNEQFF
TRBV29-1	CSVAMRGPNTEAFF
TRBV20-1	CSAKLQGDYGYTF
TRBV15	CATSRDRETQYF
TRBV6-7	CASRMGQAPSSYNEQFF
TRBV7-9	CASSSQGARGEKLFF
TRBV5-1	CASSLETSGNTIYF
TRBV5-1	CASSLSSREPTYEQYF
TRBV19	CASGTGTGQNIQYF
TRBV12-3/TRBV12-4	CASSFRRTYEQHF
TRBV7-2	CASSKAGEYNEQFF
TRBV12-3/TRBV12-4	CASSSRGSISYEQYF
TRBV20-1	CSAGGLGGNEQFF
TRBV12-3/TRBV12-4	CASSSGSGGGDTQYF
TRBV3-1	CASSQAPGQGREKLFF
TRBV12-3/TRBV12-4	CASSLRPAGVTGELFF
TRBV20-1	CSAGGGWEVGNTEAFF
TRBV20-1	CSASGGQGGETQYF
TRBV11-2	CASSLRGSGNQPQHF
TRBV20-1	CSARGLEGSSYNEQFF
TRBV12-3/TRBV12-4	CASSLPRQGGYGYTF
TRBV12-3/TRBV12-4	CASSLRQGPFEKLFF
TRBV4-1	CASSQMLTIYNEQFF